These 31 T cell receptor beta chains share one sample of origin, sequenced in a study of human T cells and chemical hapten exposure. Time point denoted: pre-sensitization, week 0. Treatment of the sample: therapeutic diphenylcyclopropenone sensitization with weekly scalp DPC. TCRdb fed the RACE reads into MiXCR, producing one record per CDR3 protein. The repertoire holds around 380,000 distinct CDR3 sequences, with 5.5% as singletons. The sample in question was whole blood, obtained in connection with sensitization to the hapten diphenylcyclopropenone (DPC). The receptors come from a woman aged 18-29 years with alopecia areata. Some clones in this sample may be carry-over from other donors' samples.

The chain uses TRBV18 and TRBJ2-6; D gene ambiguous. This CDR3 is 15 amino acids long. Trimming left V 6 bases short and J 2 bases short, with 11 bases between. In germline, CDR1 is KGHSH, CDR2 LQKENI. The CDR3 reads CASSRTVAGANVLTF. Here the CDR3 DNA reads TGTGCCAGCTCGCGAACAGTGGCTGGGGCCAACGTCCTGACTTTC.

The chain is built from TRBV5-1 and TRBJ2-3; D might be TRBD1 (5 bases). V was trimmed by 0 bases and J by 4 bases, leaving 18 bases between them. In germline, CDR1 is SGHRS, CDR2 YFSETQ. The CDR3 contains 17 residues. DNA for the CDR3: TGCGCCAGCAGCTTGGCCACAGACAGCTATCTGGCAGATACGCAGTATTTT. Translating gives CASSLATDSYLADTQYF.

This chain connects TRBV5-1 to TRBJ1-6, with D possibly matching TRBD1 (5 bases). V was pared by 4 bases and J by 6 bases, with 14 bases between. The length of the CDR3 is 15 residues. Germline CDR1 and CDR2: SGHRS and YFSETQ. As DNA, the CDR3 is TGCGCCAGCAGCCTAAATGACAGCCCTAATTCACCCCTCCACTTT. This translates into CASSLNDSPNSPLHF.

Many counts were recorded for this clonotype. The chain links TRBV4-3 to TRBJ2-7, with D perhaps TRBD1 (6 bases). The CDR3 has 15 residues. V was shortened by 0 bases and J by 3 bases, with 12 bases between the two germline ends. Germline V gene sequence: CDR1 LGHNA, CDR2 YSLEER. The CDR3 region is CASSQEVGQLYEQYF. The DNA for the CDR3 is TGCGCCAGCAGCCAAGAAGTCGGACAGCTCTACGAGCAGTACTTC.

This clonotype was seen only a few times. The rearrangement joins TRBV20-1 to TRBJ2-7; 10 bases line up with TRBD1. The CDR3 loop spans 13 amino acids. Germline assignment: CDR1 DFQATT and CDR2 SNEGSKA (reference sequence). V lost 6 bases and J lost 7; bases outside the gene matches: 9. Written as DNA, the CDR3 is TGCAGTGCCCTGACAGGGGGCGAGGAAGAGCAGTACTTC. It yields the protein CSALTGGEEEQYF.

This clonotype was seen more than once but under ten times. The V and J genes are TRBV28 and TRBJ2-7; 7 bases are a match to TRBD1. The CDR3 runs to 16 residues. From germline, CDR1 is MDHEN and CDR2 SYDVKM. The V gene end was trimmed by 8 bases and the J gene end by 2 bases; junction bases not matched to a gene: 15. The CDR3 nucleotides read TGTGCCAGCCGGTTCTCGCCGACGGGACAGCCCTACGAGCAGTACTTC. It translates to CASRFSPTGQPYEQYF.

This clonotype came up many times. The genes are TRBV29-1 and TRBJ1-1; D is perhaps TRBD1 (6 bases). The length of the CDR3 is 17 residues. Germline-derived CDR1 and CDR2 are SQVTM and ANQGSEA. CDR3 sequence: CRYPQWTVRSSNTEAFF. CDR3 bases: TGCAGGTATCCACAATGGACAGTCCGGAGTAGTAACACTGAAGCTTTCTTT.

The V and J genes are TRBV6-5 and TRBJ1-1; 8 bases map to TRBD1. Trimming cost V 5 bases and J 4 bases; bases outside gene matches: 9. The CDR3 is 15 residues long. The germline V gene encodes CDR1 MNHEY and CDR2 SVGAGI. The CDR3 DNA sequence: TGTGCCAGCAGTCCAGGACAGGGATTCAGCACTGAAGCTTTCTTT. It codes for CASSPGQGFSTEAFF.

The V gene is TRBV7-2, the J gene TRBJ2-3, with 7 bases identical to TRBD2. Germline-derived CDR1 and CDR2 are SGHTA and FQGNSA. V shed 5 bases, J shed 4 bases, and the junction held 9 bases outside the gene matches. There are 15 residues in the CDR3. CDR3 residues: CASSPQAGSPDTQYF. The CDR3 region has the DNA TGTGCCAGCAGCCCTCAAGCGGGATCACCAGATACGCAGTATTTT.

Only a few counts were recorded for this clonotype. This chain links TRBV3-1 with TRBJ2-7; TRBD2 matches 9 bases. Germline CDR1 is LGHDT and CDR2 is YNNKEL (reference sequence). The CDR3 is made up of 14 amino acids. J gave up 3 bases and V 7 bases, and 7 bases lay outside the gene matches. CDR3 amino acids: CASTATSGGYEQYF. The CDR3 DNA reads TGTGCCAGCACCGCGACTAGCGGTGGCTACGAGCAGTACTTC.

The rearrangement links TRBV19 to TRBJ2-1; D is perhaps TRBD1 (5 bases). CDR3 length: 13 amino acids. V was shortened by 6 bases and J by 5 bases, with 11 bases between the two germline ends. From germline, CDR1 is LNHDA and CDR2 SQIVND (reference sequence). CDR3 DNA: TGTGCCAGTAGCCGAGACAGAAACAATGAGCAGTTCTTC. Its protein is CASSRDRNNEQFF.

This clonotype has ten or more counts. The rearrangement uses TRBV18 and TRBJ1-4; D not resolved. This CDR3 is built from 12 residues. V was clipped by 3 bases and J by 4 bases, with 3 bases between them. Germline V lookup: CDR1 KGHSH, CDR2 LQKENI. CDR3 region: CASSPGNEKLFF. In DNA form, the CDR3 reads TGTGCCAGCTCACCTGGTAATGAAAAACTGTTTTTT.

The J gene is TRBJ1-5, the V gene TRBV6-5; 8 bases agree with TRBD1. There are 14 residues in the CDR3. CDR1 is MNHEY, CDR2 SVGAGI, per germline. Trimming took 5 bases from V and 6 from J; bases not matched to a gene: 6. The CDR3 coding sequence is TGTGCCAGCAGTCCTGACAGGGGCGCTCAGCCCCAGCATTTT. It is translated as CASSPDRGAQPQHF.

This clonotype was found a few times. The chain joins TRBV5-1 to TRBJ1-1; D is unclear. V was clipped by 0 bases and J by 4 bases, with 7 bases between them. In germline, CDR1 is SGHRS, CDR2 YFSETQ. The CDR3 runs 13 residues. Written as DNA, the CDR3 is TGCGCCAGCAGCTTGGATTCCAGCACTGAAGCTTTCTTT. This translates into CASSLDSSTEAFF.

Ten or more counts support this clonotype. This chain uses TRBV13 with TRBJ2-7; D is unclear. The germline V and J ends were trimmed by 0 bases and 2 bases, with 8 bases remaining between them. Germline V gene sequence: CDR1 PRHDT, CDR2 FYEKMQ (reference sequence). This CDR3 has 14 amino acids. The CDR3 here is CASSLGRSTYEQYF. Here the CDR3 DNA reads TGTGCCAGCAGCTTAGGCCGGAGTACCTACGAGCAGTACTTC.

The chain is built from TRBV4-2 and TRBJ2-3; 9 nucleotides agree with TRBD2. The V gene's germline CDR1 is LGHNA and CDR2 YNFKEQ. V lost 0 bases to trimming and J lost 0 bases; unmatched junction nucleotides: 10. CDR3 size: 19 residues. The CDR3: CASSQDRGASGASTDTQYF. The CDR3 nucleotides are TGTGCCAGCAGCCAAGATAGGGGGGCTAGCGGGGCGAGCACAGATACGCAGTATTTT.

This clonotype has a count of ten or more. The CDR3 sequence is CSATTRDEETQYF. The DNA of the CDR3 is TGCAGTGCCACCACCCGGGACGAGGAGACCCAGTACTTC. V usage is TRBV20-1 and J usage is TRBJ2-5, with D tentatively TRBD1 or TRBD2 (5 bases each). Germline V lookup: CDR1 DFQATT, CDR2 SNEGSKA (reference sequence). Trimming pared 6 bases from V and 5 bases from J, leaving 16 bases between. The CDR3 contains 13 residues.

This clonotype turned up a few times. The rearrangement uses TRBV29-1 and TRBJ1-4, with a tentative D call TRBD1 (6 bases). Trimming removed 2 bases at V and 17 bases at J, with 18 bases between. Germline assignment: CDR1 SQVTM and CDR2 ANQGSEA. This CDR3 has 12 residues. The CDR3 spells CSVESFRGGKFF. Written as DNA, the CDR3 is TGCAGCGTTGAATCTTTCAGGGGTGGTAAATTTTTT.

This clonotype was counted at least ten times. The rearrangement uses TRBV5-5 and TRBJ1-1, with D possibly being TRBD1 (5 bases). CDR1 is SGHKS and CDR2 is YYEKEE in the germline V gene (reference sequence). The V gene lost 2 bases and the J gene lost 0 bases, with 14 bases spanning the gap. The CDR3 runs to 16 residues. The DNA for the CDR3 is TGTGCCAGCAGCTTATTAACGGGGCAGATGAACACTGAAGCTTTCTTT. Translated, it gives CASSLLTGQMNTEAFF.

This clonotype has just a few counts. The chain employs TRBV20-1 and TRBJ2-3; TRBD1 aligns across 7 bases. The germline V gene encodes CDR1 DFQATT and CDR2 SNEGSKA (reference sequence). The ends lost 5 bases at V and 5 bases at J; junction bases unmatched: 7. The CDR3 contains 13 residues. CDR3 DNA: TGCAGTGCTGTACGACAGGGTTTAGATACGCAGTATTTT. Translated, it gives CSAVRQGLDTQYF.

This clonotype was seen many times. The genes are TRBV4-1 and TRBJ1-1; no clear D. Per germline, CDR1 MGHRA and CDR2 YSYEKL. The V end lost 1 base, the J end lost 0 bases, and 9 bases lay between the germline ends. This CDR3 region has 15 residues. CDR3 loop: CASSQVGRMNTEAFF. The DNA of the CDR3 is TGCGCCAGCAGCCAAGTCGGACGGATGAACACTGAAGCTTTCTTT.

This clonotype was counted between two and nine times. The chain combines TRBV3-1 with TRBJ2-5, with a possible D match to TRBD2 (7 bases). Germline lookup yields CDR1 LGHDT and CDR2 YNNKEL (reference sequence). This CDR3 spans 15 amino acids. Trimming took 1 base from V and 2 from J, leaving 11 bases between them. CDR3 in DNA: TGTGCCAGCAGCCAAGCGGGGGGCGGACAAGAGACCCAGTACTTC. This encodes CASSQAGGGQETQYF.

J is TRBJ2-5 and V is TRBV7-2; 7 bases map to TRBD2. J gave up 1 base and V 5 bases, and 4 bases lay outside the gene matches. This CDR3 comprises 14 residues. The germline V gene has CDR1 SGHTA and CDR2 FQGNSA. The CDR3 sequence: CASSTTSAQETQYF. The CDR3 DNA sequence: TGTGCCAGCAGCACTACTAGCGCCCAAGAGACCCAGTACTTC. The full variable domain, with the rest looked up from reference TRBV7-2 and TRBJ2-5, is GAGVSQSPSNKVTEKGKDVELRCDPISGHTALYWYRQSLGQGLEFLIYFQGNSAPDKSGLPSDRFSAERTGGSVSTLTIQRTQQEDSAVYLCASSTTSAQETQYFGPGTRLLVL.

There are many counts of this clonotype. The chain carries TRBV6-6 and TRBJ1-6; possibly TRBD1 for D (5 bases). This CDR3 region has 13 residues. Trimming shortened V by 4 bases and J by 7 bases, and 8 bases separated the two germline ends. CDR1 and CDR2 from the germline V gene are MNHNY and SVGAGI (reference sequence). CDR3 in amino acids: CASSWGRNSPLHF. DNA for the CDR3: TGTGCCAGCAGTTGGGGCAGAAATTCACCCCTCCACTTT.

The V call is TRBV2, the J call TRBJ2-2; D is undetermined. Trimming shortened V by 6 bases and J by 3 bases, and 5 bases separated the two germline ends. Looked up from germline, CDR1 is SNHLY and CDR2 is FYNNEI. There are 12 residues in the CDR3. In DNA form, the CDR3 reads TGTGCCAGCAGGAAGGACACCGGGGAGCTGTTTTTT. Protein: CASRKDTGELFF.

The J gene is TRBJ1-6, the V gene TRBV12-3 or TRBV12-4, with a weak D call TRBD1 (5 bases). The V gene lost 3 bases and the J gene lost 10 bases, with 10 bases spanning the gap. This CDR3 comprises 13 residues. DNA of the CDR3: TGTGCCAGCAGTTTGTATGGGGACTCACCCCTCCACTTT. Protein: CASSLYGDSPLHF.

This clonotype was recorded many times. The CDR3 is CASSLTGLIQGPNQPQHF. CDR3 DNA: TGTGCCAGCAGCCTTACTGGGTTGATTCAGGGTCCCAATCAGCCCCAGCATTTT. The chain carries TRBV28 and TRBJ1-5; perhaps TRBD1 as D (5 bases). V was pared by 6 bases and J by 3 bases, with 24 bases between. This CDR3 is 18 amino acids long. Germline V CDR1 and CDR2: MDHEN, SYDVKM.

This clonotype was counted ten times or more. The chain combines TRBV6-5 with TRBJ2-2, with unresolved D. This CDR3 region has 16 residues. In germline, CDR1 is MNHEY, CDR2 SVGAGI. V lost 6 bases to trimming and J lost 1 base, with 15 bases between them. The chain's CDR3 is CASSLYGRLNTGELFF. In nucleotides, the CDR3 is TGTGCCAGCAGCTTATACGGCAGGTTGAACACCGGGGAGCTGTTTTTT.

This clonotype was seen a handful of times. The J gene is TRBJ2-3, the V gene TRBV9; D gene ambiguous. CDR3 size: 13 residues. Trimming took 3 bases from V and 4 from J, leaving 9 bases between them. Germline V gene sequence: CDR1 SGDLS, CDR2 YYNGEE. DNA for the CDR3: TGTGCCAGCAGCGCCCCCCCCGCAGATACGCAGTATTTT. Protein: CASSAPPADTQYF.

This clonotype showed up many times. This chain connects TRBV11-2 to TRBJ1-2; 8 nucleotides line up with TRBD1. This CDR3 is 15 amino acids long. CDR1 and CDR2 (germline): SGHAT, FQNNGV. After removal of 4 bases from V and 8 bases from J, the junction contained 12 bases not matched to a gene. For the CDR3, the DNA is TGTGCCAGCAGCTCGACATACAGGGGGGAGAGAGGCTACACCTTC. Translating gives CASSSTYRGERGYTF.

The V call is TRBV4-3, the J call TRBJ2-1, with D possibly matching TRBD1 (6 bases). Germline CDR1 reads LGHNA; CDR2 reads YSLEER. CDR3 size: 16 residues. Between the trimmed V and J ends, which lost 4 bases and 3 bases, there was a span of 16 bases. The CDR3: CASSPTGEMVYNEQFF. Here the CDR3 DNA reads TGCGCCAGCAGCCCGACAGGCGAAATGGTCTACAATGAGCAGTTCTTC.